This TCR beta chain was obtained from a study of shared clonotypes between healthy human individuals. The study, taken as a whole, reports: Clonotypes that were shared across several donors made up 4% to 6% of naive CD4 clonotypes.

Authors' data handling: ImmunoSEQ yielded junction-only sequences lacking quality scores, so filtering differed. Assay: immunoSEQ multiplex PCR; the TCRdb copy retains only in-frame clones and omits some. V and J calls and clone size are as listed in that table; D and trimming were resolved from the DNA. The data show over a million clones, 78% seen once. Donors, without exception, were Caucasian adults residing in Nashville, Tennessee. Naive CD45RA+ and memory CD45RA-negative subsets were split from CD4+ cells. A note on this clone: Its antigen is undetermined.

V was pared by 2 bases and J by 5 bases, with 9 bases between. Per the germline V gene, CDR1 is ENHRY and CDR2 is SYGVKD. This CDR3 contains 13 residues. The sequence was collected from a man between 18 and 35 years old in good health. Some clones in this sample may be carry-over from other donors' samples. The chain links TRBV10-3 to TRBJ2-5; no definite D call. Sequencing used memory CD4+ T cells from PBMCs. Subset specified: CD45RA-negative fraction. The CDR3 spells CAISEETRETQYF. CDR3 sequence (DNA): TGTGCCATCAGTGAGGAGACCAGGGAGACCCAGTACTTC.